This record looks at one TCR beta chain sequence and its context. Its antigen is still unknown. Assay: immunoSEQ multiplex PCR; the TCRdb copy retains only in-frame clones and omits some. The repertoire has roughly 16,000 clones, about nine tenths of them found once; the top ten carry 5.5% to 7%. This specimen comes from a study of PD-L1 blockade in urothelial cancer. Study-level background: Atezolizumab 1,200 mg was given intravenously every 3 weeks, starting 2014. A median blood sample held approximately 140,000 T cells and tens of thousands of unique TCRs. From 0 to 3 prior chemotherapy regimens had been given to the patients.

Study-wide findings and caveats: At 3 weeks on treatment, tumor-associated clones expanded more with durable benefit.

The germline gives CDR1 MNHEY, CDR2 SMNVEV (reference sequence). The CDR3 spans 15 residues. V was cut by 7 bases and J by 0 bases, with 14 bases left in between. The starting material was PBMCs, obtained around atezolizumab (anti-PD-L1) treatment. The chain has TRBV27 and TRBJ2-3; D remains unclear. This clonotype originated in a man aged 45 to 65 with urothelial cancer. The CDR3 DNA is TGTGCCAGCACCCCGCGGTTACCTAGCACAGATACGCAGTATTTT. As protein: CASTPRLPSTDTQYF.